This section outlines one T cell receptor (beta chain) sequence together with its context. Its antigen is currently unknown. TCRdb's copy holds only in-frame clones and misses some; the assay was immunoSEQ multiplex PCR. The sample yields fewer than 80,000 clones, 85% seen once. Germline CDR1 SGHTA, CDR2 FQGTGA. V was shortened by 4 bases and J by 0 bases, with 7 bases between the two germline ends. The CDR3 spans 14 residues. This record comes from a study of OX40 agonist ivuxolimab in advanced cancers. At the level of the study: Cohort: more than 75% men, mean age 60, aged about 23 to 80. Findings and limits, study-wide: By week 6 at 0.1 to 3.0 mg/kg, blood CD4+ and CD8+ T cells had expanded clonally. Low normalized T-cell clonal expansion was also seen in some nonresponders.

The receptor was derived from an adult with an advanced solid tumor such as melanoma, head and neck, liver or kidney cancer. The input for sequencing was CD4+ or CD8+ T cells sorted from blood, taken in a trial of the OX40 agonist ivuxolimab. This chain links TRBV7-3 with TRBJ2-1; D unclear. DNA of the CDR3: TGTGCCAGCAGCTGGGATAGCTCCTACAATGAGCAGTTCTTC. It encodes CASSWDSSYNEQFF.